A selection of T cell receptor beta chains follows, all from one sample in a study of blood T cell repertoires in COVID-19. Using immunoSEQ multiplex PCR, the repertoire was profiled, and TCRdb retains in-frame clones only, with some absent. The sample has 220,000 or so clones; around four fifths are singletons. Sequenced sample: peripheral blood. The receptors originated from an elderly woman with acute or convalescent COVID-19. Both conserved end residues are part of each CDR3.

V gene	J gene	CDR3 protein
TRBV5-4	TRBJ2-7	CASSPQVGDEQYF
TRBV7-9	TRBJ2-3	CASSLATDTDTQYF
TRBV6-6	TRBJ2-7	CASRQGTNEQYF
TRBV6-6	TRBJ2-1	CASSAGDTVAGEQFF
TRBV7-6	TRBJ1-1	CASSLVPGLDTEAFF
TRBV30	TRBJ1-3	CAWSGSVYSGNTIYF
TRBV6-5	TRBJ1-2	CASSLRLNPLYGYTF
TRBV2	TRBJ2-5	CASSHRTSGVYETQYF
TRBV13	TRBJ2-2	CASSLDRRLNTGELFF
TRBV10-3	TRBJ1-1	CAIGYSGTEAFF
TRBV4-1	TRBJ2-3	CASKTGAGTSTDTQYF
TRBV27	TRBJ2-3	CASRTSGGGSDTQYF
TRBV3-1/TRBV3-2	TRBJ2-7	CASSQKTGAGEQYF
TRBV7-2	TRBJ2-7	CASSSRTSGRANEQYF
TRBV7-2	TRBJ2-3	CASTSGVSTDTQYF
TRBV14	TRBJ1-6	CASSRDFYNSPLHF
TRBV3-1/TRBV3-2	TRBJ2-2	CASSQAGGSVGELFF
TRBV29-1	TRBJ2-7	CSVVRAPYEQYF
TRBV5-1	TRBJ2-1	CASSLGTASDEQFF
TRBV7-2	TRBJ2-7	CASSRGGLAGPRSYEQYF
TRBV6-2/TRBV6-3	TRBJ2-7	CASSPTGTSGSYEQYF
TRBV28	TRBJ2-7	CASSPSTGGQYF
TRBV11-1	TRBJ2-2	CASSPRPGGNTGELFF
TRBV12-3/TRBV12-4	TRBJ2-5	CASSLNSGRTQYF
TRBV19	TRBJ2-1	CASRVIAGGTRSSYNEQFF
TRBV15	TRBJ1-2	CATSPRGTDSGYTF
TRBV18	TRBJ2-1	CASSRQVTSGSNEQFF
TRBV28	TRBJ1-4	CASSTRSLNEKLFF
TRBV28	TRBJ2-5	CASSLLAGAGGLQYF
TRBV4-3	TRBJ1-1	CASSQTGNTEAFF
TRBV14	TRBJ2-2	CASSPGQGYTGELFF
TRBV7-2	TRBJ2-7	CASSLSAGQSAYEQYF
TRBV4-2	TRBJ1-5	CASSQDPGQGAYDQPQHF
TRBV6-2/TRBV6-3	TRBJ2-7	CASSYSEFVREQYF
TRBV7-2	TRBJ2-3	CASSLGQFPTDTQYF
TRBV6-2/TRBV6-3	TRBJ2-5	CASSYSRSYSGQETQYF
TRBV21-1	TRBJ2-1	CASRIQGFQDNEQFF
TRBV6-2/TRBV6-3	TRBJ2-1	CASSSSSGRSSYNEQFF
TRBV28	TRBJ2-2	CASSPIHSTNTGELFF
TRBV27	TRBJ1-2	CASSFLGSDYGYTF